A selection of T cell receptor beta chains follows, all from one sample in a study of blood T cell repertoires in COVID-19. Libraries were prepared by immunoSEQ multiplex PCR; TCRdb keeps only in-frame clonotypes and omits some of them. The table has approximately 390,000 clones, roughly 89% seen once. Sequencing was done on a sample of peripheral blood. The receptors here all came from a young man with active or convalescent COVID-19. Each CDR3 is given with its conserved first and last residue. D genes are given only for firm matches. Size is omitted from some rows. Given values are once, few, many or a class for expanded clones.

TRBV2,TRBJ2-7,-,-,CASSNTGFGEQYF,TGTGCCAGCAGTAACACAGGGTTCGGCGAGCAGTACTTC
TRBV6-2/TRBV6-3,TRBJ2-1,TRBD1,once,CASSYGDRGPNEQFF,TGTGCCAGCAGTTATGGGGACAGGGGACCCAATGAGCAGTTCTTC
TRBV11-2,TRBJ2-1,-,once,CASSTTYNEQFF,TGTGCCAGCAGCACCACATACAATGAGCAGTTCTTC
TRBV24-1,TRBJ1-2,-,-,CATSDGGGDYGYTF,TGTGCCACCAGTGATGGCGGGGGCGACTATGGCTACACCTTC
TRBV11-2,TRBJ1-3,-,-,CASSFGEVVGNTIYF,TGTGCCAGCAGCTTTGGGGAGGTTGTCGGAAACACCATATATTTT
TRBV7-9,TRBJ2-1,-,-,CASSSRGVGHNEQFF,TGTGCCAGCAGCTCCAGGGGGGTAGGCCACAATGAGCAGTTCTTC
TRBV28,TRBJ1-1,TRBD1,-,CASSFLPGGNTEAFF,TGTGCCAGCAGTTTCCTCCCAGGGGGTAACACTGAAGCTTTCTTT
TRBV19,TRBJ2-1,-,few,CASSTELASSYNEQFF,TGTGCCAGTAGTACCGAACTAGCCAGCTCCTACAATGAGCAGTTCTTC
TRBV4-3,TRBJ1-3,-,few,CASSQTVGNTIYF,TGCGCCAGCAGCCAAACAGTCGGAAACACCATATATTTT
TRBV5-4,TRBJ1-1,-,-,CASSLEFSDTEAFF,TGTGCCAGCAGCTTGGAGTTCTCGGACACTGAAGCTTTCTTT
TRBV19,TRBJ2-3,-,once,CASRTESTDTQYF,TGTGCCAGCAGGACAGAGAGCACAGATACGCAGTATTTT
TRBV7-2,TRBJ1-1,TRBD1,-,CASSMSSSGTGGANTEAFF,TGTGCCAGCAGCATGTCCTCCTCGGGGACAGGGGGCGCGAACACTGAAGCTTTCTTT